This TCR beta chain was identified during a study of Ad26.COV2.S vaccination and SARS-CoV-2 variants. Method: immunoSEQ multiplex PCR; TCRdb's copy keeps in-frame clones and lacks some. The data contain roughly 410,000 clones, 83% of them singletons. On this clone itself: This sample includes further DNA sequences coding for the same CDR3.

The CDR3 is made up of 11 amino acids. Trimming removed 2 bases at V and 6 bases at J, with 5 bases between. Germline V gives CDR1 MNHEY, CDR2 SVGAGI. Treatment: some 20 received Ad26.COV2.S at low or high dose, single or two shots; 5 received placebo; per-sample allocation not given. After the first vaccine or placebo injection, samples were drawn on day 63. The chain carries TRBV6-5 and TRBJ2-7; D is undetermined. This TCR was recovered from a person aged 18-65 years who received the Ad26.COV2.S COVID-19 vaccine or a placebo. The sequencing used peripheral blood, collected in a trial of Ad26.COV2.S vaccine versus placebo. This CDR3 is CASSYGGEQYF. DNA for the CDR3: TGTGCCAGCAGTTACGGCGGCGAGCAGTACTTC.